This TCR beta chain was retrieved from a study of beta chain features in type 1 diabetes. This clone came up once. Its antigen is not known. Germline CDR1 and CDR2: LNHDA and SQIVND (reference sequence). This CDR3 is 15 amino acids long. With 6 bases removed from V and 0 bases from J, the gap between germline ends came to 12 bases. cDNA synthesis used the whole RNA isolate, giving expressed TCRB sequences. The protocol was immunoSEQ multiplex PCR, while the TCRdb copy is restricted to in-frame clones and leaves out a portion. Of 300,000 or so clones listed, 13% to 15% are singletons. Findings and caveats of the study: When Type 1 diabetes patients were examined, their TCRB CDR3s proved moderately but significantly shorter in all four CD4+ subsets.

This chain connects TRBV19 to TRBJ1-5, with D possibly being TRBD1 (5 bases). The source of this sequence is a man aged 30-40 years with type 1 diabetes. Sequencing input: naive CD4+ T cells from blood. CDR3 loop: CASRRDRNSNQPQHF. CDR3 nucleotides: TGTGCCAGTAGAAGAGACAGAAATAGCAATCAGCCCCAGCATTTT.